This entry concerns a single TCR beta chain. The data were taken from a study of blood T cell repertoires in COVID-19. Study overall: Sites across the United States, Italy and Spain contributed samples from acute and convalescent COVID-19. PBMCs, B-cell-depleted T cells, or T cells provided the cDNA or gDNA that made up the material.

Germline V gene sequence: CDR1 SGHTA, CDR2 FQGNSA. V lost 4 bases and J lost 0; bases outside the gene matches: 2. This CDR3 comprises 16 residues. Profiling relied on immunoSEQ multiplex PCR, and the TCRdb table lists in-frame clones only, not all of them. Altogether over 85,000 clones are present, around 82% being singletons, with the ten largest covering 2.5% to 3.5%. This TCR was sampled from a woman older than 75 with COVID-19, enrolled during active disease. The specimen was peripheral blood. The chain combines TRBV7-2 with TRBJ2-3; 12 bases agree with TRBD2. Here the CDR3 reads CASSWGTSGSTDTQYF. CDR3 bases: TGTGCCAGCAGCTGGGGGACTAGCGGGAGCACAGATACGCAGTATTTT.